These T cell receptor beta chains were read from a single sample in a study of blood T cell repertoires in COVID-19. Here immunoSEQ multiplex PCR was the method, and the copy in TCRdb shows in-frame clones only, minus some. The table includes 180,000 or so clones, roughly 84% detected once. The sample was peripheral blood. These receptors came from a woman older than 75 with acute or convalescent COVID-19. The CDR3 runs from the conserved cysteine through the conserved F or W. D genes are given only for firm matches. Rows give clone size only sometimes, using once, few, many, or a class for an expanded clone.

v_gene	d_gene	abundance	j_gene	CDR3nt	CDR3aa
TRBV7-3	TRBD1	NA	TRBJ2-6	TGTGCCAGCAGCTTAAGTGGACAGGGTTACTCTGGGGCCAACGTCCTGACTTTC	CASSLSGQGYSGANVLTF
TRBV5-1	NA	NA	TRBJ2-3	TGCGCCAGCAGCTTGGTGGCTAGCAGGAGACCTATCACAGATACGCAGTATTTT	CASSLVASRRPITDTQYF
TRBV9	NA	NA	TRBJ2-7	TGTGCCAGCAGCATCCACGCCGGGACACCCCCCTACGAGCAGTACTTC	CASSIHAGTPPYEQYF
TRBV30	TRBD1	NA	TRBJ1-3	TGTGCCTGGAGTAATATCGTTTCACAGGGGAGAGGAAACACCATATATTTT	CAWSNIVSQGRGNTIYF
TRBV12-3/TRBV12-4	NA	few	TRBJ2-7	TGTGCCAGCAGGGAGGCGTCCTACGAGCAGTACTTC	CASREASYEQYF
TRBV10-3	TRBD1	NA	TRBJ2-7	TGTGCCATCACTCCGGGGACAGGGGGCTACGAGCAGTACTTC	CAITPGTGGYEQYF
TRBV9	NA	NA	TRBJ2-2	TGTGCCAGCAGCGTAACGGGGGTGGACACCGGGGAGCTGTTTTTT	CASSVTGVDTGELFF
TRBV28	TRBD1	NA	TRBJ1-5	TGTGCCAGCACTCTAGGTGGGACAGGTAGTAGCAATCAGCCCCAGCATTTT	CASTLGGTGSSNQPQHF
TRBV5-1	NA	NA	TRBJ2-3	TGCGCCAGCAGCTTGGGGACTAGCACAGATACGCAGTATTTT	CASSLGTSTDTQYF
TRBV21-1	NA	NA	TRBJ1-1	TGTGCCAGCAGCCTAGCAAATACCGGGACAGGGAACACTGAAGCTTTCTTT	CASSLANTGTGNTEAFF
TRBV2	NA	NA	TRBJ1-2	TGTGCCACCGACAGGACGACCTATGGCTACACCTTC	CATDRTTYGYTF
TRBV4-3	NA	once	TRBJ2-7	TGCGCCAGCAGCCAAGAAGCCAGGGTGGGGCAGTACTTC	CASSQEARVGQYF
TRBV14	TRBD1	NA	TRBJ1-5	TGTGCCAGCAGCCAAGATCACCGGGACAGGGGAAGCAATCAGCCCCAGCATTTT	CASSQDHRDRGSNQPQHF
TRBV6-5	NA	NA	TRBJ1-2	TGTGCCAGCAGTTACGGGAGGAAGGGGAACTATGGCTACACCTTC	CASSYGRKGNYGYTF
TRBV2	NA	few	TRBJ2-3	TGTGCCAGCAGTGGGGGACAAGCGAACACAGATACGCAGTATTTT	CASSGGQANTDTQYF
TRBV11-2	NA	NA	TRBJ2-7	TGTGCCAGCAGCCCGCGAATCCGAGCGAGCGAGCAGTACTTC	CASSPRIRASEQYF
TRBV2	TRBD1	NA	TRBJ1-4	TGTGCCAGCAGTGATGACAGGGGTGGCCTGTTTTTT	CASSDDRGGLFF
TRBV29-1	NA	NA	TRBJ2-5	TGCAGCGCCGAGCGTTCCGAGAAGACCCAGTACTTC	CSAERSEKTQYF
TRBV5-6	NA	NA	TRBJ1-6	TGTGCCAGCAGCTTGGCCGTTGCATTCGGGAATTCACCCCTCCACTTT	CASSLAVAFGNSPLHF
TRBV18	TRBD1	NA	TRBJ2-7	TGTGCCAGCTCACTAGGGACAGGGGTAAACTACGAGCAGTACTTC	CASSLGTGVNYEQYF
TRBV5-5	TRBD1	NA	TRBJ2-1	TGTGCCAGCAGCTGGGGACAGGGGGCCTACAATGAGCAGTTCTTC	CASSWGQGAYNEQFF
TRBV5-1	TRBD2	few	TRBJ2-3	TGCGCCAGCAGGCGAGGACTAGCGGGAGCCCCAGATACGCAGTATTTT	CASRRGLAGAPDTQYF
TRBV7-2	NA	NA	TRBJ1-2	TGTGCCAGCAGCTTAGCGGCAGAAAATAACTATGGCTACACCTTC	CASSLAAENNYGYTF
TRBV28	TRBD2	NA	TRBJ2-7	TGTGCCAGCATTTTAGCGGGAGCGGGCGAGCAGTACTTC	CASILAGAGEQYF
TRBV2	NA	NA	TRBJ1-1	TGTGCCAGCACTTGGGAACAGGGAAAAATGAACACTGAAGCTTTCTTT	CASTWEQGKMNTEAFF
TRBV21-1	NA	NA	TRBJ1-1	TGTGCCAGCAGCCCCCCAGGGGCCCTGAACACTGAAGCTTTCTTT	CASSPPGALNTEAFF
TRBV11-2	TRBD1	NA	TRBJ2-4	TGTGCCAGCAGCTCCTGGGACAGGAGGAAATGGGGAGACATTCAGTACTTC	CASSSWDRRKWGDIQYF
TRBV5-5	TRBD1	NA	TRBJ2-4	TGTGCCAGCAGCTCCGGGACAGGGTACGACATTCAGTACTTC	CASSSGTGYDIQYF
TRBV6-5	TRBD1	NA	TRBJ2-4	TGTGCCAGCCGAACAGGGGGCGAGGGAAACATTCAGTACTTC	CASRTGGEGNIQYF
TRBV4-1	NA	few	TRBJ2-2	TGCGCCAGCAGCCAGTCGCTAGGCGGGGAGCTGTTTTTT	CASSQSLGGELFF
TRBV19	NA	once	TRBJ2-2	TGTGCCAGTAGTATCCAGGGGTCGAACACCGGGGAGCTGTTTTTT	CASSIQGSNTGELFF
TRBV12-3/TRBV12-4	NA	NA	TRBJ2-7	TGTGCCAGCAGTTTGATCCACTCAGGGGAGCAGTACTTC	CASSLIHSGEQYF
TRBV7-2	NA	NA	TRBJ1-3	TGTGCCAGCAGCTTAGCGCTAGGGGGTTCTGGAAACACCATATATTTT	CASSLALGGSGNTIYF
TRBV19	NA	NA	TRBJ2-1	TGTGCCAGTACCCTGGGCGGGCGGAATGAGCAGTTCTTC	CASTLGGRNEQFF
TRBV12-5	TRBD1	NA	TRBJ2-7	TGTGCTAGTGGTGCCGGGACAGTCGACGAGCAGTACTTC	CASGAGTVDEQYF
TRBV6-4	TRBD2	NA	TRBJ2-1	TGTGCCAGCAGTGACTCCGGGACTAGCGGGGGACACAATGAGCAGTTCTTC	CASSDSGTSGGHNEQFF
TRBV7-8	TRBD2	NA	TRBJ2-1	TGTGCCAGCAGCCCTCGACTAGCGGGAGGGAGGAATGAGCAGTTCTTC	CASSPRLAGGRNEQFF
TRBV15	NA	NA	TRBJ1-1	TGTGCCACCAGCAGAGATGCAGGGCTAGGCGAAGCTTTCTTT	CATSRDAGLGEAFF
TRBV6-6	NA	NA	TRBJ1-6	TGTGCCAGCAGTCCTTCTGGGGGGAGGAGCTCCTATAATTCACCCCTCCACTTT	CASSPSGGRSSYNSPLHF
TRBV9	NA	NA	TRBJ2-3	TGTGCCAGCAGCGCGGAGGGGCGGAGCACAGATACGCAGTATTTT	CASSAEGRSTDTQYF
TRBV27	TRBD2	NA	TRBJ2-2	TGTGCCAGCAGAGGGCTAGCGGGGGTCGGGGAGCTGTTTTTT	CASRGLAGVGELFF
TRBV12-3/TRBV12-4	NA	NA	TRBJ2-2	TGTGCCAGCAGTTCAAACACCGGGGAGCTGTTTTTT	CASSSNTGELFF
TRBV7-3	NA	NA	TRBJ1-2	TGTGCCAGCAGCCAGGCCGGGGGAGCTGGCTACACCTTC	CASSQAGGAGYTF
TRBV9	NA	NA	TRBJ2-7	TGTGCCAGCAGCGTAGAAGGGGTCTCCTACGAGCAGTACTTC	CASSVEGVSYEQYF
TRBV5-4	TRBD1	NA	TRBJ2-3	TGTGCCAGCAGCCACCCGGACAGGGTAGGCACAGATACGCAGTATTTT	CASSHPDRVGTDTQYF
TRBV5-1	NA	once	TRBJ2-1	TGCGCCAGCAGCTGGCCCCCGGAGGAGCAGTTCTTC	CASSWPPEEQFF
TRBV19	NA	NA	TRBJ1-1	TGTGCCAGTAGTAGCAGGTGGAACACTGAAGCTTTCTTT	CASSSRWNTEAFF
TRBV29-1	NA	NA	TRBJ1-1	TGCAGCGAGCAGGGAATGGGGAAAACTGAAGCTTTCTTT	CSEQGMGKTEAFF
TRBV3-1/TRBV3-2	TRBD1	few	TRBJ1-5	TGTGCCAGCAGCTCACAGGGGAATCAGCCCCAGCATTTT	CASSSQGNQPQHF
TRBV5-8	NA	NA	TRBJ2-7	TGTGCCAGCAGCGTACAGACATTCGACTACGAGCAGTACTTC	CASSVQTFDYEQYF
TRBV18	NA	NA	TRBJ1-1	TGTGCCAGCTCACCCAGACCCCCCCGGGGCACTGAAGCTTTCTTT	CASSPRPPRGTEAFF
TRBV7-2	NA	NA	TRBJ1-3	TGTGCCAGCAGCTTAACCGCAACCGGGGCTGGAAACACCATATATTTT	CASSLTATGAGNTIYF
TRBV3-1/TRBV3-2	NA	NA	TRBJ2-1	TGTGCCAGCAGCCAGGGCCTCCCAGCGGCCGTTGAGCAGTTCTTC	CASSQGLPAAVEQFF
TRBV6-2/TRBV6-3	TRBD1	once	TRBJ2-7	TGTGCCAGCAGTTACGGACGCCGGGACAGGCCACCCTACGAGCAGTACTTC	CASSYGRRDRPPYEQYF
TRBV5-1	NA	NA	TRBJ1-2	TGCGCCAGCAGTGGCATTAACTATGGCTACACCTTC	CASSGINYGYTF
TRBV18	NA	NA	TRBJ2-2	TGTGCCAGCTCCCCTGCCGGGGAGCTGTTTTTT	CASSPAGELFF
TRBV29-1	NA	NA	TRBJ2-5	TGCAGCGCCGGAGTCGGGGAGACCCAGTACTTC	CSAGVGETQYF
TRBV7-9	NA	NA	TRBJ2-7	TGTGCCAGCAGCTTAGCGCTCGGCTACGAGCAGTACTTC	CASSLALGYEQYF
TRBV7-3	NA	NA	TRBJ1-6	TGTGCCAGCAGCTCGTCAACAGGGTATAATTCACCCCTCCACTTT	CASSSSTGYNSPLHF